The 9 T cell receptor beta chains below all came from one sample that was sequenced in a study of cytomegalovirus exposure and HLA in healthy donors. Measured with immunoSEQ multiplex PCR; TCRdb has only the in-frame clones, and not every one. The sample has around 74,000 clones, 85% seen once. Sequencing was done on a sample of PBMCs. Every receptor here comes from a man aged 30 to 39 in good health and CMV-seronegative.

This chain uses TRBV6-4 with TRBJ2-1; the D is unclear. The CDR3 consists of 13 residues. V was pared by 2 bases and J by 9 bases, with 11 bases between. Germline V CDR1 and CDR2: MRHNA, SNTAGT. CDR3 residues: CASSDRSVGEQFF. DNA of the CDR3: TGTGCCAGCAGTGACAGGAGTGTAGGTGAGCAGTTCTTC.

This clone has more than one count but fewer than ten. The CDR3 region has the DNA TGTGCCAGCAGTGAGACATTCGGATATGGCTACACCTTC. Protein product: CASSETFGYGYTF. The chain recombines TRBV6-1 with TRBJ1-2; D gene uncertain. Germline CDR1 reads MNHNS; CDR2 reads SASEGT. V gave up 3 bases and J gave up 5 bases, with 10 bases separating them. The CDR3 consists of 13 residues.

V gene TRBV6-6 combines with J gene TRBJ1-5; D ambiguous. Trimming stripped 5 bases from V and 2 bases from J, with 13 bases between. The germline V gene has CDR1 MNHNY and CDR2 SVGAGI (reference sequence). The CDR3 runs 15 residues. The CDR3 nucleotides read TGTGCCAGCAGTAAAGAGAGAGGAGGCAATCAGCCCCAGCATTTT. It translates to CASSKERGGNQPQHF.

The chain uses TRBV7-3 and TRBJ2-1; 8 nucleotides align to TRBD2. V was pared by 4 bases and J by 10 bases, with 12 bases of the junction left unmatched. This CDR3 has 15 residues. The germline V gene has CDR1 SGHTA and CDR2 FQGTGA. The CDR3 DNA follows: TGTGCCAGCAGCTCGGGACTAGTGCCCCACAGGGAGCAGTTCTTC. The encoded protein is CASSSGLVPHREQFF.

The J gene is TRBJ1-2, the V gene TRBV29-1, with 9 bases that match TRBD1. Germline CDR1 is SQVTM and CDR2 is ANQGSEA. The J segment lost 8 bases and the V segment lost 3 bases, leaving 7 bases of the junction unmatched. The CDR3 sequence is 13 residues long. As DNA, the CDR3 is TGCAGCGTTGATGGGGACAGGGTGGGCGGCTACACCTTC. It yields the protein CSVDGDRVGGYTF.

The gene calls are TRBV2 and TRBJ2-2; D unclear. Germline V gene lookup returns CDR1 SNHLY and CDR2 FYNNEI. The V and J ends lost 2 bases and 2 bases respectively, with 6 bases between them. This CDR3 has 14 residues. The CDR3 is CASSEPLNTGELFF. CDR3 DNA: TGTGCCAGCAGTGAACCCCTCAACACCGGGGAGCTGTTTTTT.

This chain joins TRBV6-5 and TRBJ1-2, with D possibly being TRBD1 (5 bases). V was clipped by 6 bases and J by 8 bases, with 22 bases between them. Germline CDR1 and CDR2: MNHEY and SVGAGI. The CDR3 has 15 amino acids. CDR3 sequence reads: CASSQQGRIFEGYTF. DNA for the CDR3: TGTGCCAGCAGCCAGCAGGGTCGGATTTTCGAGGGCTACACCTTC.

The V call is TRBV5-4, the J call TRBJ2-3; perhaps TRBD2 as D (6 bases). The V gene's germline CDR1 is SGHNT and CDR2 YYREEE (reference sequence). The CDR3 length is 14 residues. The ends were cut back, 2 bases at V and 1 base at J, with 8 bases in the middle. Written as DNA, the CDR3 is TGTGCCAGCAGCTTAGGAGGGGGCACAGATACGCAGTATTTT. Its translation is CASSLGGGTDTQYF.

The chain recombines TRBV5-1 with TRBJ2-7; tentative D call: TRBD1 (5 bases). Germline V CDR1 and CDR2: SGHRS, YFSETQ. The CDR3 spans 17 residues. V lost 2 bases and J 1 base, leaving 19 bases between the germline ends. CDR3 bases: TGCGCCAGCAGCTTAGGAATGGGCAGGGTAATGTCCTACGAGCAGTACTTC. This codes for CASSLGMGRVMSYEQYF. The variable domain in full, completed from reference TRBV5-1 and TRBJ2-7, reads KAGVTQTPRYLIKTRGQQVTLSCSPISGHRSVSWYQQTPGQGLQFLFEYFSETQRNKGNFPGRFSGRQFSNSRSEMNVSTLELGDSALYLCASSLGMGRVMSYEQYFGPGTRLTVT.